Following are 4 T cell receptor beta chains from one sample sequenced in a study of T cells in Graves' hyperthyroidism and ophthalmopathy. TCR beta CDR3 region amplification was performed from RNA transcripts. HTBI primers were employed in a first-round RT-PCR of the TCR CDR3. One entry per CDR3 protein, called by TCRdb with MiXCR from the multiplex PCR reads. This table has some 400,000 distinct CDR3 sequences, roughly 13% appearing once. Sequenced sample: blood. The receptors were sampled from a man aged 25 to 40 with Graves' hyperthyroidism that later progressed to Graves' ophthalmopathy.

About this clonotype: A read error may be the cause here, since a much bigger clone is one base away. The rearrangement uses TRBV5-4 and TRBJ2-7; 7 bases are shared with TRBD2. Germline CDR1 SGHNT, CDR2 YYREEE (reference sequence). This CDR3 spans 12 amino acids. Trimming took 4 bases from V and 6 from J; bases not matched to a gene: 4. The CDR3 DNA reads TGTGCCAGCAGCCCGGGGGGATTCGAGCAGTACTTC. This gives the protein CASSPGGFEQYF.

This clonotype was counted at least ten times. The chain carries TRBV29-1 and TRBJ2-7, with unresolved D. The CDR3 has 14 residues. The V gene's germline CDR1 is SQVTM and CDR2 ANQGSEA. The V end lost 0 bases, the J end lost 7 bases, and 16 bases lay between the germline ends. The CDR3 reads CSVEDTGSWQEQYF. The DNA of the CDR3 is TGCAGCGTTGAAGATACCGGCTCGTGGCAGGAGCAGTACTTC.

Note on this clonotype: A much larger clone is a single base away; this may be a read error. The V call is TRBV3-1, the J call TRBJ1-1; D uncertain. V lost 1 base and J 5 bases, leaving 14 bases between the germline ends. This CDR3 region has 15 residues. Germline V lookup: CDR1 LGHDT, CDR2 YNNKEL (reference sequence). The CDR3 reads CASSQGPGWRTEAFF. For the CDR3, the DNA is TGTGCCAGCAGCCAAGGGCCGGGGTGGAGGACTGAAGCTTTCTTT.

This clonotype was seen only a few times. V gene TRBV5-8 combines with J gene TRBJ1-4; D remains unclear. This CDR3 has 16 residues. Trimming cost V 0 bases and J 0 bases, with 9 bases left between them. The germline CDR1 and CDR2 sequences are SGHTS and YDEGEE. CDR3 sequence (DNA): TGTGCCAGCAGCTTGGGGACCTCTACAACTAATGAAAAACTGTTTTTT. Residues: CASSLGTSTTNEKLFF.